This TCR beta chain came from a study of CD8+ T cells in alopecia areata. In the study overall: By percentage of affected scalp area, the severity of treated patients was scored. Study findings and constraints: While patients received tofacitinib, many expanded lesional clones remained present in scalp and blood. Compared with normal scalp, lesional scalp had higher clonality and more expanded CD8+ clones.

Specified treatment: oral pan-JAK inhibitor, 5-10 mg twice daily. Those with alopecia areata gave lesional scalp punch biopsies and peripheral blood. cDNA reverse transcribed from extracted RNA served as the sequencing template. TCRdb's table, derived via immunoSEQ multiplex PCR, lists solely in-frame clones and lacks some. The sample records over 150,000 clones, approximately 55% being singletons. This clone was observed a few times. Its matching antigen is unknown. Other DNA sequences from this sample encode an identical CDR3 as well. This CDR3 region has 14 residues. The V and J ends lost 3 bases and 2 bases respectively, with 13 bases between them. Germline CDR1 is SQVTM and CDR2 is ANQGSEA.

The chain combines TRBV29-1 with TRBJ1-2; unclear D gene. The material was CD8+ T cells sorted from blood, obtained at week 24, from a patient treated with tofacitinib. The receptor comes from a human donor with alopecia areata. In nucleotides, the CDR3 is TGCAGCGTTGACCCGTCAGGCGGAAACTATGGCTACACCTTC. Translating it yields CSVDPSGGNYGYTF.